These 22 T cell receptor beta chains were sequenced from one sample in a study of cytomegalovirus exposure and HLA in healthy donors. Sequencing used immunoSEQ multiplex PCR; TCRdb keeps in-frame clones, though not all of them. The sample lists roughly 130,000 clones, roughly 86% seen once, with about 1.5% in the top ten. Sequences were obtained from PBMCs. Receptors were obtained from a man aged 25-45 years in good health and CMV-seronegative.

V and J are TRBV7-2 and TRBJ2-2; TRBD1 might be the D (6 bases). This CDR3 region has 15 residues. Germline CDR1 SGHTA, CDR2 FQGNSA. Trimming pared 2 bases from V and 8 bases from J, leaving 15 bases between. CDR3 coding DNA: TGTGCCAGCAGCTTAATAGCAGGGGCTAGGGGGGAGCTGTTTTTT. This codes for CASSLIAGARGELFF.

In this sample, this clone turned up once. The V gene is TRBV4-1, the J gene TRBJ2-7, with 7 bases lining up with TRBD1. Looked up from germline, CDR1 is MGHRA and CDR2 is YSYEKL. Losses at the gene ends were 4 bases for V and 6 bases for J; bases not matched to a gene: 9. The CDR3 covers 14 residues. CDR3 sequence: CASSPRGPAAEQYF. Written as DNA, the CDR3 is TGCGCCAGCAGCCCTAGGGGGCCTGCCGCCGAGCAGTACTTC.

V usage is TRBV2 and J usage is TRBJ1-1; possible D gene TRBD1, 6 bases. The germline CDR1 and CDR2 sequences are SNHLY and FYNNEI. V was shortened by 5 bases and J by 7 bases, with 11 bases between the two germline ends. The CDR3 sequence is 12 residues long. CDR3 region: CASSLGQIEAFF. CDR3 bases: TGTGCCAGCAGTCTAGGACAGATTGAAGCTTTCTTT.

CDR3 bases: TGTGCCAGCAGCTTATTAGAGACTCGCTACAATGAGCAGTTCTTC. It codes for CASSLLETRYNEQFF. The rearrangement joins TRBV7-8 to TRBJ2-1; D uncertain. Germline assignment: CDR1 SGHVS and CDR2 FQNEAQ. CDR3 length: 15 residues. The germline V and J ends were trimmed by 2 bases and 3 bases, with 11 bases remaining between them.

In DNA form, the CDR3 reads TGTGCCAGCAGCCCCCTCCGGACTAGCGGGAGGGCGGAGATGGAGACCCAGTACTTC. Protein product: CASSPLRTSGRAEMETQYF. This chain connects TRBV5-6 to TRBJ2-5, with 15 bases matching TRBD2. The CDR3 runs to 19 residues. Trimming removed 4 bases from V and 5 bases from J; junction bases left unmatched: 15. Germline CDR1 is SGHDT and CDR2 is YYEEEE.

The V gene is TRBV10-3, the J gene TRBJ1-2; D gene unclear. This CDR3 has 15 residues. CDR1 ENHRY and CDR2 SYGVKD come from the germline V gene. Trimming stripped 3 bases from V and 8 bases from J, with 19 bases between. The CDR3 sequence: CAISDLKMSALGYTF. CDR3 DNA sequence: TGTGCCATCAGTGACTTGAAAATGAGTGCGTTAGGCTACACCTTC.

This chain uses TRBV6-4 with TRBJ1-2, with D possibly being TRBD1 (5 bases). The V gene's germline CDR1 is MRHNA and CDR2 SNTAGT. Trimming cost V 6 bases and J 5 bases, with 7 bases left between them. CDR3 length equals 11 residues. The CDR3 nucleotides read TGTGCCAGCAGGGACATATATGGCTACACCTTC. Amino acid sequence: CASRDIYGYTF.

The V call is TRBV6-1, the J call TRBJ1-2, with a tentative D call TRBD1 (5 bases). Germline CDR1 reads MNHNS; CDR2 reads SASEGT. V gave up 1 base and J gave up 7 bases, with 13 bases separating them. This CDR3 has 14 amino acids. Written as DNA, the CDR3 is TGTGCCAGCAGTGAAGGATCAGGGCAGCGTGGCTACACCTTC. Translated, it gives CASSEGSGQRGYTF.

This clone was counted a few times. V usage is TRBV25-1 and J usage is TRBJ2-2; D gene ambiguous. The CDR3 consists of 11 residues. Germline V gene lookup returns CDR1 MGHDK and CDR2 SYGVNS. V lost 5 bases, J lost 7 bases, and 5 bases lay in between. This chain's CDR3 is CASSYFGELFF. Here the CDR3 DNA reads TGTGCCAGCAGTTACTTCGGGGAGCTGTTTTTT. Variable domain in full (rest from reference TRBV25-1 and TRBJ2-2): EADIYQTPRYLVIGTGKKITLECSQTMGHDKMYWYQQDPGMELHLIHYSYGVNSTEKGDLSSESTVSRIRTEHFPLTLESARPSHTSQYLCASSYFGELFFGEGSRLTVL.

Comments on this clone: An end of the junction differs from the germline gene, which may be a read error. The chain employs TRBV5-1 and TRBJ2-5; perhaps TRBD1 as D (6 bases). Germline CDR1 is SGHRS and CDR2 is YFSETQ. The CDR3 totals 17 residues. For the CDR3, the DNA is TGCGCCAGCAGTTCACGAAGGGGGACCAGGGACCAGGAGACCCAGTACTTC. This translates into CASSSRRGTRDQETQYF.

This clone showed up just once. This CDR3 is CASSTGLAGVGGELFF. CDR3 sequence (DNA): TGTGCCAGCAGCACAGGACTAGCGGGAGTGGGCGGGGAGCTGTTTTTT. This chain joins TRBV11-2 and TRBJ2-2; 13 nucleotides align to TRBD2. The CDR3 is 16 residues long. Germline CDR1 reads SGHAT; CDR2 reads FQNNGV. The V gene end was trimmed by 5 bases and the J gene end by 7 bases; junction bases not matched to a gene: 7.

The chain employs TRBV30 and TRBJ2-5; 9 bases map to TRBD1. Germline V gives CDR1 GTSNPN, CDR2 SVGIG (reference sequence). There are 16 residues in the CDR3. J was trimmed by 5 bases and V by 3 bases; bases with no gene match: 13. The DNA for the CDR3 is TGTGCCTGGAGCCTCGGGACAGGGAAAGGTCGGGAGACCCAGTACTTC. Translating gives CAWSLGTGKGRETQYF.

This chain connects TRBV27 to TRBJ2-5; tentatively, D is TRBD1 (6 bases). Germline V CDR1 and CDR2: MNHEY, SMNVEV (reference sequence). With 4 bases removed from V and 6 bases from J, the gap between germline ends came to 12 bases. CDR3 length: 13 amino acids. CDR3 in DNA: TGTGCCAGCAGTTACAGGGTAGGAAAGACCCAGTACTTC. Translating it yields CASSYRVGKTQYF.

This sequence joins TRBV11-2 and TRBJ2-7; the D gene is possibly TRBD2 (6 bases). CDR3 length: 18 residues. V dropped 5 bases and J dropped 0 bases, with 23 bases sitting between them. CDR1 is SGHAT, CDR2 FQNNGV, per germline. The CDR3 here is CASSATSYAGLRSYEQYF. DNA of the CDR3: TGTGCCAGCAGCGCGACCTCATATGCGGGACTGCGCTCCTACGAGCAGTACTTC.

The J gene is TRBJ1-2, the V gene TRBV10-3; TRBD1 matches 10 bases. Germline values: CDR1 ENHRY, CDR2 SYGVKD. J lost 7 bases, V lost 7 bases, and 9 bases had no gene match. The CDR3 is 14 amino acids. CDR3 residues: CAIITPGTGVGYTF. The CDR3 DNA follows: TGTGCCATCATCACCCCCGGGACAGGGGTTGGCTACACCTTC.

The chain carries TRBV6-6 and TRBJ2-2; the D gene is possibly TRBD1 (6 bases). Trimming left V 7 bases short and J 6 bases short, with 9 bases between. This CDR3 is built from 12 residues. CDR1 is MNHNY, CDR2 SVGAGI, per germline (reference sequence). The CDR3 here is CASNRDAGELFF. CDR3 nucleotide sequence: TGTGCCAGCAACAGGGATGCCGGGGAGCTGTTTTTT.

V usage is TRBV19 and J usage is TRBJ1-2; 8 nucleotides match TRBD1. The germline gives CDR1 LNHDA, CDR2 SQIVND (reference sequence). This CDR3 has 14 residues. Germline trimming cut 3 bases from V and 7 bases from J; bases unmatched to any gene: 7. CDR3 residues: CASSMDRVAGGYTF. In DNA form, the CDR3 reads TGTGCCAGTAGTATGGACAGGGTGGCCGGTGGCTACACCTTC.

The rearrangement links TRBV4-1 to TRBJ1-1; 9 nucleotides agree with TRBD1. From germline, CDR1 is MGHRA and CDR2 YSYEKL. The CDR3 covers 15 residues. V was clipped by 4 bases and J by 3 bases; unmatched bases: 6. The CDR3 loop is CASSRRQGEDTEAFF. In DNA, the CDR3 is TGCGCCAGCAGCCGACGACAGGGGGAGGACACTGAAGCTTTCTTT.

The chain links TRBV5-4 to TRBJ2-1; TRBD2 matches 7 bases. The CDR3 length is 15 residues. The V and J ends lost 2 bases and 5 bases, in that order; junction bases with no gene match: 7. CDR1 is SGHNT and CDR2 is YYREEE in the germline V gene (reference sequence). The CDR3 reads CASSLTLANHNEQFF. The DNA for the CDR3 is TGTGCCAGCAGCTTAACACTAGCGAACCACAATGAGCAGTTCTTC.

The chain has TRBV19 and TRBJ1-2; TRBD1 might be the D (5 bases). Per the germline V gene, CDR1 is LNHDA and CDR2 is SQIVND (reference sequence). The CDR3 extends over 12 amino acids. V gave up 6 bases and J gave up 7 bases, with 12 bases separating them. Here the CDR3 reads CASRPGQGGYTF. DNA of the CDR3: TGTGCCAGTAGACCCGGGCAGGGTGGCTACACCTTC. The full variable domain, in which reference TRBV19 and TRBJ1-2 provide the parts outside the CDR3, is DGGITQSPKYLFRKEGQNVTLSCEQNLNHDAMYWYRQDPGQGLRLIYYSQIVNDFQKGDIAEGYSVSREKKESFPLTVTSAQKNPTAFYLCASRPGQGGYTFGSGTRLTVV.

This rearrangement joins TRBV18 to TRBJ2-1; 7 bases agree with TRBD1. The junction had 4 bases not matched to a gene; V was cut back by 5 bases and J by 6 bases. The CDR3 contains 13 residues. Germline values: CDR1 KGHSH, CDR2 LQKENI. The CDR3 nucleotides read TGTGCCAGCTCATCCACAGGGGCCAATGAGCAGTTCTTC. It specifies CASSSTGANEQFF.

The rearrangement joins TRBV4-3 to TRBJ2-3; a weak D match, TRBD2 (6 bases). Trimming stripped 4 bases from V and 2 bases from J, with 13 bases between. CDR1 is LGHNA and CDR2 is YSLEER in the germline V gene. This CDR3 has 15 residues. CDR3 in amino acids: CASSRWSGSTDTQYF. The DNA of the CDR3 is TGCGCCAGCAGCCGGTGGAGCGGGTCCACAGATACGCAGTATTTT.